This T cell receptor beta chain was sequenced during a study of blood T cell repertoires in COVID-19. Looking at the study overall: COVID-19 samples collected from the United States, Italy and Spain covered acute and convalescent phases.

Under the authors' procedure: Reference gene primer amplification yielded estimated nucleated cell counts. Here immunoSEQ multiplex PCR was the method, and the copy in TCRdb shows in-frame clones only, minus some. D and trimming come from the DNA, and the V and J calls and clone size come from that table. Here the sample spans around 250,000 clones, roughly 83% being singletons. V was shortened by 2 bases and J by 0 bases, with 23 bases between the two germline ends. CDR1 and CDR2 from the germline V gene are SNHLY and FYNNEI. The CDR3 length is 20 residues. Sequencing used PBMCs or T cells enriched from blood (not recorded which). The V and J genes are TRBV2 and TRBJ2-4; D may be TRBD2 (7 bases). The origin of this receptor is a woman between 45 and 65 years old who had recovered from COVID-19. The CDR3 region is CASSERGGRESGVAKNIQYF. The CDR3 bases are TGTGCCAGCAGTGAAAGGGGGGGCCGGGAAAGCGGGGTAGCCAAAAACATTCAGTACTTC. Using reference TRBV2 and TRBJ2-4 for the parts outside the CDR3, the full variable domain is EPEVTQTPSHQVTQMGQEVILRCVPISNHLYFYWYRQILGQKVEFLVSFYNNEISEKSEIFDDQFSVERPDGSNFTLKIRSTKLEDSAMYFCASSERGGRESGVAKNIQYFGAGTRLSVL.